What follows are 17 T cell receptor beta chains derived from one specimen sequenced in a study of blood T cell repertoires in COVID-19. Generated by immunoSEQ multiplex PCR, the TCRdb table keeps only in-frame clones and is missing some. Of around 88,000 clones listed, about 88% are singletons. The sample taken for sequencing was peripheral blood. Source of these receptors: a woman at least 80 years old with acute or convalescent COVID-19.

V gene TRBV19 combines with J gene TRBJ1-2; D might be TRBD1 (5 bases). Germline lookup yields CDR1 LNHDA and CDR2 SQIVND (reference sequence). V shed 1 base and J shed 4 bases, with 13 bases lying between them. The CDR3 loop spans 15 amino acids. This CDR3 reads CASSIGAGLGYGYTF. The DNA for the CDR3 is TGTGCCAGTAGTATAGGAGCGGGGCTCGGCTATGGCTACACCTTC.

The chain employs TRBV5-1 and TRBJ2-7, with TRBD2 identical over 7 bases. This CDR3 has 15 residues. The V segment lost 4 bases and the J segment 2 bases; nucleotides outside the gene matches: 9. Looked up from germline, CDR1 is SGHRS and CDR2 is YFSETQ. The CDR3 bases are TGCGCCAGCAGCCTCGGGGGGACCTGGACCTACGAGCAGTACTTC. Translation gives CASSLGGTWTYEQYF.

V usage is TRBV5-6 and J usage is TRBJ2-5; D gene uncertain. The germline V gene has CDR1 SGHDT and CDR2 YYEEEE. Deletions cut 3 bases from V and 5 bases from J, with 14 bases between. This CDR3 comprises 14 residues. This CDR3 reads CASSSPQTGETQYF. DNA of the CDR3: TGTGCCAGCAGCTCCCCCCAGACGGGTGAGACCCAGTACTTC.

This chain connects TRBV10-3 to TRBJ2-1; D uncertain. With 0 bases removed from V and 0 bases from J, the gap between germline ends came to 12 bases. The CDR3 is made up of 17 amino acids. Germline CDR1 ENHRY, CDR2 SYGVKD. CDR3 coding DNA: TGTGCCATCAGTGAGTCCAAGATTTCGAGCTCCTACAATGAGCAGTTCTTC. Residues: CAISESKISSSYNEQFF.

This chain connects TRBV5-4 to TRBJ1-4; 7 nucleotides agree with TRBD1. V was pared by 4 bases and J by 8 bases, with 5 bases of the junction left unmatched. The CDR3 sequence is 13 residues long. Germline CDR1 SGHNT, CDR2 YYREEE (reference sequence). The CDR3 loop reads CASSIDRDEKLFF. CDR3 in DNA: TGTGCCAGCAGCATCGACAGGGACGAAAAACTGTTTTTT.

The chain joins TRBV3-1 (or the pseudogene TRBV3-2) to TRBJ2-3, with a weak D call TRBD1 (5 bases). The germline V and J ends were trimmed by 1 base and 7 bases, with 27 bases remaining between them. Germline V lookup: CDR1 LGHDT, CDR2 YNNKEL (reference sequence). CDR3 length: 19 amino acids. The CDR3 reads CASSQGTPSLVGKPHTQYF. CDR3 DNA sequence: TGTGCCAGCAGCCAAGGGACACCATCTTTAGTCGGCAAGCCTCATACGCAGTATTTT.

This rearrangement joins TRBV9 to TRBJ1-1; 7 nucleotides line up with TRBD1. The germline CDR1 and CDR2 sequences are SGDLS and YYNGEE. Unmatched junction bases numbered 4, after V lost 0 bases and J lost 2 bases. This CDR3 has 15 amino acids. The CDR3 protein is CASSVGGQPNTEAFF. The CDR3 DNA follows: TGTGCCAGCAGCGTAGGGGGACAGCCCAACACTGAAGCTTTCTTT. The full variable domain, with the rest looked up from reference TRBV9 and TRBJ1-1, is DSGVTQTPKHLITATGQRVTLRCSPRSGDLSVYWYQQSLDQGLQFLIQYYNGEERAKGNILERFSAQQFPDLHSELNLSSLELGDSALYFCASSVGGQPNTEAFFGQGTRLTVV.

The chain carries TRBV6-2 or TRBV6-3 and TRBJ1-5; 7 bases are a match to TRBD1. The CDR3 has 16 residues. Germline lookup yields CDR1 MNHEY and CDR2 SVGEGT. J lost 3 bases, V lost 2 bases, and 7 bases had no gene match. This CDR3 reads CASSYLPGGPNQPQHF. The CDR3 DNA is TGTGCCAGCAGTTACCTACCAGGGGGGCCCAATCAGCCCCAGCATTTT.

In this sample, this clone turned up once. The V call is TRBV19, the J call TRBJ1-1; 10 bases fit TRBD1. This CDR3 is 15 amino acids long. Germline CDR1 LNHDA, CDR2 SQIVND (reference sequence). J was trimmed by 0 bases and V by 5 bases; bases with no gene match: 3. The CDR3 protein is CASSPGTGVNTEAFF. CDR3 in DNA: TGTGCCAGTAGTCCTGGGACAGGGGTGAACACTGAAGCTTTCTTT.

The CDR3 region has the DNA TGTGCCAGCAGTTTCCTAAGTCAGCCCCAGCATTTT. Translation gives CASSFLSQPQHF. This chain joins TRBV28 and TRBJ1-5; D is ambiguous. V lost 3 bases and J 6 bases, leaving 6 bases between the germline ends. The CDR3 contains 12 residues. The V gene's germline CDR1 is MDHEN and CDR2 SYDVKM.

The rearrangement uses TRBV7-2 and TRBJ1-6; a possible D gene is TRBD1 (6 bases). This CDR3 has 15 residues. The germline V gene has CDR1 SGHTA and CDR2 FQGNSA. The V gene lost 3 bases and the J gene lost 9 bases, with 15 bases spanning the gap. In DNA form, the CDR3 reads TGTGCCAGCAGCTTGGTACAGGGAATTGGTTCACCCCTCCACTTT. Residues: CASSLVQGIGSPLHF. Variable domain in full (rest from reference TRBV7-2 and TRBJ1-6): GAGVSQSPSNKVTEKGKDVELRCDPISGHTALYWYRQSLGQGLEFLIYFQGNSAPDKSGLPSDRFSAERTGGSVSTLTIQRTQQEDSAVYLCASSLVQGIGSPLHFGNGTRLTVT.

V and J are TRBV4-2 and TRBJ1-1; D possibly corresponds to TRBD1 (6 bases). Germline values: CDR1 LGHNA, CDR2 YNFKEQ. The CDR3 is 16 amino acids. V lost 1 base and J lost 3, with 15 bases in between. In DNA form, the CDR3 reads TGTGCCAGCAGCCAAGGGGACACTGAATTGGACACTGAAGCTTTCTTT. Protein sequence: CASSQGDTELDTEAFF.

V and J are TRBV6-5 and TRBJ2-4; D may be TRBD2 (6 bases). Trimming removed 3 bases at V and 7 bases at J, with 10 bases between. Germline lookup yields CDR1 MNHEY and CDR2 SVGAGI. The CDR3 spans 13 residues. The DNA for the CDR3 is TGTGCCAGCAGTTATGGCGGGATGAACATTCAGTACTTC. It yields the protein CASSYGGMNIQYF.

The rearrangement links TRBV9 to TRBJ1-6; TRBD1 agrees at 9 bases. With 2 bases clipped from V and 10 bases from J, the junction kept 4 bases outside the gene matches. This CDR3 region has 14 residues. Germline lookup yields CDR1 SGDLS and CDR2 YYNGEE. In nucleotides, the CDR3 is TGTGCCAGCAGCGTGCGGGACAGGGTATCACCCCTCCACTTT. It encodes CASSVRDRVSPLHF.

The gene calls are TRBV5-1 and TRBJ1-1, with 7 positions matching TRBD1. The junction had 3 bases not matched to a gene; V was cut back by 4 bases and J by 0 bases. Germline values: CDR1 SGHRS, CDR2 YFSETQ. The CDR3 sequence is 14 residues long. Here the CDR3 DNA reads TGCGCCAGCAGCCTCGGGACAGTGAACACTGAAGCTTTCTTT. Translating gives CASSLGTVNTEAFF. Combining the CDR3 with reference TRBV5-1 and TRBJ1-1 gives the whole variable domain KAGVTQTPRYLIKTRGQQVTLSCSPISGHRSVSWYQQTPGQGLQFLFEYFSETQRNKGNFPGRFSGRQFSNSRSEMNVSTLELGDSALYLCASSLGTVNTEAFFGQGTRLTVV.

The chain has TRBV6-6 and TRBJ1-5, with D unresolved. The CDR3 is 12 amino acids. V dropped 7 bases and J dropped 6 bases, with 10 bases sitting between them. From germline, CDR1 is MNHNY and CDR2 SVGAGI (reference sequence). CDR3 in amino acids: CASKEGGQPQHF. The CDR3 coding sequence is TGTGCCAGCAAGGAGGGCGGTCAGCCCCAGCATTTT.

This rearrangement joins TRBV3-1 (or the pseudogene TRBV3-2) to TRBJ1-1; D is undetermined. CDR1 is LGHDT, CDR2 YNNKEL, per germline (reference sequence). The CDR3 length is 14 residues. Trimming shortened V by 0 bases and J by 1 base, and 6 bases separated the two germline ends. The chain's CDR3 is CASSQDPGNTEAFF. CDR3 DNA sequence: TGTGCCAGCAGCCAAGATCCAGGGAACACTGAAGCTTTCTTT.